This T cell receptor beta chain was sequenced for a study of T cells after yellow fever vaccination. TCRdb ran MiXCR on the 5' RACE reads and lists one entry per CDR3 protein. The top ten clones hold 2.5% to 3.5% of a sample with roughly 120,000 distinct CDR3 sequences, roughly 7.2% of them seen once. V dropped 2 bases and J dropped 6 bases, with 11 bases sitting between them. This CDR3 is built from 14 residues. Study-wide results and caveats: The secondary response was weaker but peaked faster, day 5 versus 15.

This clonotype was recorded many times. What it binds is unknown. This chain joins TRBV12-3 or TRBV12-4 and TRBJ2-1; D gene uncertain. Sequenced here: CD4+ T cells sorted from PBMCs, sampled around 45 days after the first yellow fever vaccination. This clonotype originated in a man aged 18 to 29 who received the YFV17D yellow fever vaccine. The chain's CDR3 is CASSLLLIANEQFF. The CDR3 bases are TGTGCCAGCAGTTTACTTCTTATAGCCAATGAGCAGTTCTTC.